This TCR beta chain was obtained from a study of breast tumors, draining lymph nodes, adjacent tissues. In TCRdb, the multiplex PCR reads were re-called with MiXCR into one record per CDR3 protein. The sample has 15,000 or so distinct CDR3 sequences; over 45% are singletons. This clonotype was observed once. A read error is likely, as this CDR3 ends without the conserved phenylalanine or tryptophan. The CDR3 sequence is 13 residues long. Per the germline V gene, CDR1 is SGDLS and CDR2 is YYNGEE. Deletions cut 7 bases from V and 5 bases from J, with 15 bases between. Sequenced input: tumor-adjacent breast tissue. The TCR sequence derives from a female donor with breast cancer. Some clones in this sample may be carry-over from other donors' samples. This chain connects TRBV9 to TRBJ2-5; D possibly corresponds to TRBD2 (6 bases). The CDR3 DNA reads as TGTGCCAGCGGAGATAGCGGTGTGGAGACCCAGTACTCC. This sequence encodes CASGDSGVETQYS.